This T cell receptor beta chain was sequenced in a study of OX40 agonist ivuxolimab in advanced cancers. About the study: Ivuxolimab, an antibody acting as an agonist of OX40 (CD134), was used to treat patients. Three patients, one with hepatocellular carcinoma and two with cutaneous melanoma, responded partially. Whole-study findings and limits: Some patients who did not respond also had low normalized T-cell clonal expansion.

The cohort excluded patients with autoimmune disease history or systemic immunosuppression. Some clones are missing from TCRdb's copy, which holds only in-frame ones; the method was immunoSEQ multiplex PCR. The sample has some 81,000 clones, around 88% seen once. A remark on this clone: Antigen specificity is unknown.

The sequencing used CD4+ or CD8+ T cells sorted from blood, collected in a trial of the OX40 agonist ivuxolimab. The TCR originated in an adult with an advanced solid tumor such as melanoma, head and neck, liver or kidney cancer.

The CDR3 loop is CASSYTSGGGSYEQYF. CDR3 DNA: TGTGCCAGCAGCTATACTAGCGGTGGGGGCTCCTACGAGCAGTACTTC. The chain is built from TRBV11-2 and TRBJ2-7, with 8 nucleotides matching TRBD2. This CDR3 is 16 amino acids long. The germline gives CDR1 SGHAT, CDR2 FQNNGV. V shed 4 bases, J shed 0 bases, and the junction held 8 bases outside the gene matches. Full variable domain (missing parts from reference TRBV11-2 and TRBJ2-7): EAGVAQSPRYKIIEKRQSVAFWCNPISGHATLYWYQQILGQGPKLLIQFQNNGVVDDSQLPKDRFSAERLKGVDSTLKIQPAKLEDSAVYLCASSYTSGGGSYEQYFGPGTRLTVT.